A selection of T cell receptor beta chains follows, all from one sample in a study of memory CD4+ T cells and cytomegalovirus serostatus. Assay used: immunoSEQ multiplex PCR; TCRdb lists only in-frame clones, some missing. The sample has 50,000 to 60,000 clones, around four fifths seen once. The source material was memory CD4+ T cells from blood. The receptors come from an adult in good health and CMV-seropositive. CDR3s include the opening cysteine and the closing phenylalanine or tryptophan. A D gene is named only where the DNA matches it firmly.

v_gene,d_gene,CDR3aa
TRBV11-2,.,CASSLGLNYGYTF
TRBV10-3,TRBD2,CAISELVGLAGVGEQYF
TRBV6-4,TRBD1,CASKGGGQDKWPLRNTIYF
TRBV7-9,.,CASSRGLGGGYTF
TRBV28,.,CASSLIGGTEAFF
TRBV19,TRBD1,CASSLRQGTEAFF
TRBV6-6,.,CASRRTLRSYNSPLHF
TRBV11-2,.,CASSLQGGGANVLTF
TRBV2,.,CASSEMASNTEAFF
TRBV2,.,CASSTNGASSTDTQYF
TRBV30,TRBD1,CAFLDRANYGYTF
TRBV18,.,CASSPPQGQRYEQYF
TRBV9,TRBD2,CASSYSERGWETQYF
TRBV10-1,TRBD1,CASIRRDRGSSYNSPLHF
TRBV19,.,CASSSLLLGNTGELFF
TRBV27,TRBD2,CASSLSPPRGRYQETQYF
TRBV6-6,.,CASSYSGSKGETQYF